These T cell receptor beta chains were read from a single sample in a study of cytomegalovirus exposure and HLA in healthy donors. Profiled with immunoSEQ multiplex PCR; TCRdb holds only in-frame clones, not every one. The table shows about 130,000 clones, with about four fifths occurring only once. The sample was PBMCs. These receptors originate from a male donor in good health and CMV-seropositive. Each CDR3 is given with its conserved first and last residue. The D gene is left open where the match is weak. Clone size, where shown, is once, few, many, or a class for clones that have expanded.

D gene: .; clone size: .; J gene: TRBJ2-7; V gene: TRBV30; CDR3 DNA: TGTGCCTGGAGTGCAGGGGAGAAGCAGTACTTC; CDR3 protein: CAWSAGEKQYF
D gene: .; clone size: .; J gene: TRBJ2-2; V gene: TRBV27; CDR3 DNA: TGTGCCCCAGCAACCGGTCAGGGGACCCGGGGAGCTGTTTTT; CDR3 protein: CAPATGQGTRGAVF
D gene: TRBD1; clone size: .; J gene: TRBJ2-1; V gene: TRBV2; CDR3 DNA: TGTGCCAGCCAGAATCAACTACGGGACAGCCAGGTCAATGAGCAGTTCTTC; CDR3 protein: CASQNQLRDSQVNEQFF
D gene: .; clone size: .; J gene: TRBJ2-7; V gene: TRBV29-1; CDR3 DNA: TGCAGCGTGCCGGGGTCGGGGGAAGAGCAGTACTTC; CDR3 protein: CSVPGSGEEQYF
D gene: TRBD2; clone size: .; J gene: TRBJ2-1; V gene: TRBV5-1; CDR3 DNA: TGCGCCAGCAGCTTGGCTAGCGGAGGGGTGAATGAGCAGTTCTTC; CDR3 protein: CASSLASGGVNEQFF
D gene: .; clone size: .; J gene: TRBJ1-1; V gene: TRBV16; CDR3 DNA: TGTGCCAGCAGCCAAGGAGCTGAAGCTTTCTTT; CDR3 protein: CASSQGAEAFF
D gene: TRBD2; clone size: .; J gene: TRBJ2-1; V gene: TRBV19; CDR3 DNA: TGTGCCAGTAGCGCGCCGGGAGGGCTCAATGAGCAGTTCTTC; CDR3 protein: CASSAPGGLNEQFF
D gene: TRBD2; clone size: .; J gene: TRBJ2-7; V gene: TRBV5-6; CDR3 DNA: TGTGCCAGCAGCTCCCTGCGACTAGCGTCCTACGAGCAGTACTTC; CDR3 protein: CASSSLRLASYEQYF
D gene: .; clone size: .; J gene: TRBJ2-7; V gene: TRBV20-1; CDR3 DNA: TGCAGTGCTGGCGACTGGGACGAGCAGTACTTC; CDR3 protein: CSAGDWDEQYF
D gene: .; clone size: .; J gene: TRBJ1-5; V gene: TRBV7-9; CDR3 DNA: TGTGCCAGCAGCTTAGAAGGAGGCCATAGCAATCAGCCCCAGCATTTT; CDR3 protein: CASSLEGGHSNQPQHF
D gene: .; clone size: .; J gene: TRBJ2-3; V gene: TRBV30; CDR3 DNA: TGTGCCTGGACACGGGGAAGCACAGATACGCAGTATTTT; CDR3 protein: CAWTRGSTDTQYF
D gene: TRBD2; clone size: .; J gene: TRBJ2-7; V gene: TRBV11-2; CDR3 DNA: TGTGCCAGCAGCTCCCCAATTTGGGGACTAGCCTCCTACGAGCAGTACTTC; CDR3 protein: CASSSPIWGLASYEQYF
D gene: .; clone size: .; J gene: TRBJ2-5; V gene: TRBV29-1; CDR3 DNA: TGCAGCGCGTCAGGAGGGGTCCAAGAGACCCAGTACTTC; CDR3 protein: CSASGGVQETQYF
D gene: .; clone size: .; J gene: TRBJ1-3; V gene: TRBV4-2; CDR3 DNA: TGTGCCAGCAGCCAAGATATGGGAAACACCATATATTTT; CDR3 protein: CASSQDMGNTIYF
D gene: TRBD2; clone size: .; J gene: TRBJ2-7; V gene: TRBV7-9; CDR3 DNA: TGTTCCAGCAGCTCCCCTAGCGGGTACGAGCAGTACTTC; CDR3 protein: CSSSSPSGYEQYF
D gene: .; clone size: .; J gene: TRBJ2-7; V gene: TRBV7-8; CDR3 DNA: TGTGCCAGCAGCTTAAATGTTGGGCAGGGCTCCTACGAGCAGTACTTC; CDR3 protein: CASSLNVGQGSYEQYF
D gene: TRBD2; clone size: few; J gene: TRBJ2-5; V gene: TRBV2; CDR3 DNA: TGTGCCAGCAGTGACCCTCTTGGGGGAGGGAAAGGGACCCAGTACTTC; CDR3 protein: CASSDPLGGGKGTQYF
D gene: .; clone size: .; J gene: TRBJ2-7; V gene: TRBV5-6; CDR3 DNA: TGTGCCAGCAGCGTAGGCTCTAGCTACGAGCAGTACTTC; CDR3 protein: CASSVGSSYEQYF
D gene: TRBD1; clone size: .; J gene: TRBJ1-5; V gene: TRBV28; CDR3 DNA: TGTGCCAGCACCTACCCTTCGGACAGGGTTGGGTATCAGCCCCAGCATTTT; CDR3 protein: CASTYPSDRVGYQPQHF
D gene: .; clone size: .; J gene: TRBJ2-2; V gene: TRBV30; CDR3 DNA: TGTGCCTGGAGGCCCGTCCTAGGGAACACCGGGGAGCTGTTTTTT; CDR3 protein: CAWRPVLGNTGELFF
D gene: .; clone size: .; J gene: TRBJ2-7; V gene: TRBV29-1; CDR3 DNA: TGCAGCGTTATAGGGAGCGAGCAGTACTTC; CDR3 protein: CSVIGSEQYF
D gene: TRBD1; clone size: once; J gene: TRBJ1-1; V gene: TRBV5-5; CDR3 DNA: TGTGCCAGCAGCGGAAGACAGGGGTACACTGAAGCTTTCTTT; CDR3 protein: CASSGRQGYTEAFF
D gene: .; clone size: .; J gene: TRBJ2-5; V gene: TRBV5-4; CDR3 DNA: TGTGCCAGCAGCCCAGCGGGCCGAGAGACCCAGTACTTC; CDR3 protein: CASSPAGRETQYF
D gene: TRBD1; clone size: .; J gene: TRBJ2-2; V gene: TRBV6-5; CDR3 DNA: TGTGCCAGCAGCTCCGGACAGGCGAACACCGGGGAGCTGTTTTTT; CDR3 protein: CASSSGQANTGELFF
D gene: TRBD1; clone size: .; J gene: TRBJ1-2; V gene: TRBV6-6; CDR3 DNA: TGTGCCAGCTTCCGTATCGGGACAGGGGGCTATGGCTACACCTTC; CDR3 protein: CASFRIGTGGYGYTF
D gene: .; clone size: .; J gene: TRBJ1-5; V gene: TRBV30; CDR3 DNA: TGTGCCTGGAGAGCCCCGGGGAGCAATCAGCCCCAGCATTTT; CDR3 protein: CAWRAPGSNQPQHF
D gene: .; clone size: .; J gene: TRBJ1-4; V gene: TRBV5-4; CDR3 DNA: TGTGCCAGCAGCTTGGGCGGCTCTTCGGCTAATGAAAAACTGTTTTTT; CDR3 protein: CASSLGGSSANEKLFF
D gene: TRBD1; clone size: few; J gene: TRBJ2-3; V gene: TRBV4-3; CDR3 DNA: TGCGCCAGCAGCCAAGAGGGCCACAGGGGGGCAGATACGCAGTATTTT; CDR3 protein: CASSQEGHRGADTQYF
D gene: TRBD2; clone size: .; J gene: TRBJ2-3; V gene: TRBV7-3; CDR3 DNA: TGTGCCAGCAGCTTATTAGCGGGAGCCCCTAGCACAGATACGCAGTATTTT; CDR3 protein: CASSLLAGAPSTDTQYF
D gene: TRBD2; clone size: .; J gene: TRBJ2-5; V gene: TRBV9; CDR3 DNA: TGTGCCAGCAGCGGGAGCGGGGGGAAGGCAGAGACCCAGTACTTC; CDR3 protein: CASSGSGGKAETQYF
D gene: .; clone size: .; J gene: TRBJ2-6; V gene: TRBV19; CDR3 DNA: TGTGCCAGTAGTAGGGAGCGCTCTGGGGCCAACGTCCTGACTTTC; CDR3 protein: CASSRERSGANVLTF
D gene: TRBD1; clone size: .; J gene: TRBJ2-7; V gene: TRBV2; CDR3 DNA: TGTGCCAGCCGGACAGGGTGGACAGACGAGCAGTACTTC; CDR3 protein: CASRTGWTDEQYF
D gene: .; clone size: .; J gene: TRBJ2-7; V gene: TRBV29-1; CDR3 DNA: TGCAGCGTTGCACGCCGCGCTTCCTACGAGCAGTACTTC; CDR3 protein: CSVARRASYEQYF
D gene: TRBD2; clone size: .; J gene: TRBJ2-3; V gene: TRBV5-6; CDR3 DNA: TGTGCCAGCAGCCTACTAGCGGGAGGGCCCCTAGGAACAGATACGCAGTATTTT; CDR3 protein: CASSLLAGGPLGTDTQYF
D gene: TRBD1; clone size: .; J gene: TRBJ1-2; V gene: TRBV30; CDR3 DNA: TGTGCCTGGACGGGACAGGCGGCGGGAGCCTATGGCTACACCTTC; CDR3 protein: CAWTGQAAGAYGYTF
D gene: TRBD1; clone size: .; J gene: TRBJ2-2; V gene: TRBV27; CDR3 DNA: TGTGCCAGCAGTCCGGGACAGGGACGCGTCACCGGGGAGCTGTTTTTT; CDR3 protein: CASSPGQGRVTGELFF
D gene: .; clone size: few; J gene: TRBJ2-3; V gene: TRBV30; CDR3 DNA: TGTGCCTGGAGTACTAGTATCACAGATACGCAGTATTTT; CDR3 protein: CAWSTSITDTQYF
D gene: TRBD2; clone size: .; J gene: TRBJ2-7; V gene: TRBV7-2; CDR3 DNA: TGTGCCAGCAAGAGCGGGAGCGGATACGAGCAGTACTTC; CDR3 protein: CASKSGSGYEQYF
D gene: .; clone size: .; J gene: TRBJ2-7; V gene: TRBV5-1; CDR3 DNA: TGCGCCAGCAGCTTGAATAACAACGCCTGGCCCGTCTACGAGCAGTACTTC; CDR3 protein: CASSLNNNAWPVYEQYF
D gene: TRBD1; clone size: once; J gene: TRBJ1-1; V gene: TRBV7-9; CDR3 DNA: TGTTCCAGCAGCTTAGGACAGGGGAGGTCTGAAGCTTTCTTT; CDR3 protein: CSSSLGQGRSEAFF